This TCR beta chain was documented in a study of molecular identifiers for immune sequencing clone quantification. Study-level background: In the replicates, RNA derived from roughly 20,000 or 100,000 naive CD8 cells was divided into five parts, and four were sequenced. Study observations and caveats: Clones carrying above 20 RNA copies accounted for over 99% of effector molecules, under 1% in naive cells.

With listed TCR primers and previously described methods, bulk TCR libraries were prepared. TCRdb reprocessed the PCR reads with MiXCR, giving one entry per CDR3 protein. The profile covers approximately 93,000 distinct CDR3 sequences, with around 27% appearing a single time and about 0.8% taken by the ten largest. This clonotype was picked up many times. Its antigen is undetermined. Naive CD8 T cells were FACS-sorted by CD8+CD4-CCR7+CD45RA+ markers. This TCR was sampled from a human donor in good health. Some libraries in this study had Jurkat cell RNA spiked in. The sample comprised naive CD8+ T cells from blood, with Jurkat cell RNA spiked in. This sample's subset: FACS-sorted CD8+CD4-CCR7+CD45RA+ naive T cells.

CDR3 sequence reads: CASSLDSVYNEQFF. DNA of the CDR3: TGTGCCAGCAGCTTAGATTCGGTTTACAATGAGCAGTTCTTC. The chain is built from TRBV11-2 and TRBJ2-1, with D hard to call. V shed 0 bases and J shed 4 bases, with 7 bases lying between them. The V gene's germline CDR1 is SGHAT and CDR2 FQNNGV. CDR3 size: 14 residues.